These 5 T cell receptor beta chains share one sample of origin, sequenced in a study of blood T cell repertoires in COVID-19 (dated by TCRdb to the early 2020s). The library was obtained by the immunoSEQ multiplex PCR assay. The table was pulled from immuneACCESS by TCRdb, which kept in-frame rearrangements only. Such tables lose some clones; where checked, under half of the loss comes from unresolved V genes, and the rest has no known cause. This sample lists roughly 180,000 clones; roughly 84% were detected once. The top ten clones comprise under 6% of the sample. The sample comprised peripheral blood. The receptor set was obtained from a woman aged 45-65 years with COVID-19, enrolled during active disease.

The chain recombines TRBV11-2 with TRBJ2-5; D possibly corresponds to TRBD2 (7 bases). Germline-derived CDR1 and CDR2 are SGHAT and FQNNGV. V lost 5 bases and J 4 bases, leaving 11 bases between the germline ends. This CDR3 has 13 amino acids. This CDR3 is CASSGGAGETQYF. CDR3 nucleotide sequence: TGTGCCAGCAGCGGGGGGGCAGGAGAGACCCAGTACTTC. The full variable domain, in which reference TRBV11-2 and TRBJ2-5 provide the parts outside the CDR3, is EAGVAQSPRYKIIEKRQSVAFWCNPISGHATLYWYQQILGQGPKLLIQFQNNGVVDDSQLPKDRFSAERLKGVDSTLKIQPAKLEDSAVYLCASSGGAGETQYFGPGTRLLVL.

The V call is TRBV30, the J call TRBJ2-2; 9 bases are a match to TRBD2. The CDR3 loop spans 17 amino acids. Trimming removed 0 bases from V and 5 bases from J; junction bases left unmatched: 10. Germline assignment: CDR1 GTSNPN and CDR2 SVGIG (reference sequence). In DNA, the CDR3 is TGTGCCTGGAGTGTACGTGCGGGGGGGCCTTTGACCGGGGAGCTGTTTTTT. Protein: CAWSVRAGGPLTGELFF.

The CDR3: CASGGLEETQYF. The CDR3, as DNA: TGTGCCAGCGGAGGACTGGAGGAGACCCAGTACTTC. This sequence joins TRBV2 and TRBJ2-5; D may be TRBD2 (5 bases). This CDR3 comprises 12 residues. The ends were cut back, 8 bases at V and 5 bases at J, with 12 bases in the middle. Germline V CDR1 and CDR2: SNHLY, FYNNEI.

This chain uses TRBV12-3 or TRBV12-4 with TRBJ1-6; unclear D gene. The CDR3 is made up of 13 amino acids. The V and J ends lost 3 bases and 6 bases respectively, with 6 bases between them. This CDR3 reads CASSFGPNSPLHF. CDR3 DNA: TGTGCCAGCAGTTTTGGGCCTAATTCACCCCTCCACTTT.

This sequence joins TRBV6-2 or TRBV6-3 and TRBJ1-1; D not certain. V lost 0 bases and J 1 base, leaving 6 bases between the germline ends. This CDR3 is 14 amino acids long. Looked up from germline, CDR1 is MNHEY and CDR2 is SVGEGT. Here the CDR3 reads CASSYSFKNTEAFF. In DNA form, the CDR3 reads TGTGCCAGCAGTTACTCGTTCAAGAACACTGAAGCTTTCTTT.